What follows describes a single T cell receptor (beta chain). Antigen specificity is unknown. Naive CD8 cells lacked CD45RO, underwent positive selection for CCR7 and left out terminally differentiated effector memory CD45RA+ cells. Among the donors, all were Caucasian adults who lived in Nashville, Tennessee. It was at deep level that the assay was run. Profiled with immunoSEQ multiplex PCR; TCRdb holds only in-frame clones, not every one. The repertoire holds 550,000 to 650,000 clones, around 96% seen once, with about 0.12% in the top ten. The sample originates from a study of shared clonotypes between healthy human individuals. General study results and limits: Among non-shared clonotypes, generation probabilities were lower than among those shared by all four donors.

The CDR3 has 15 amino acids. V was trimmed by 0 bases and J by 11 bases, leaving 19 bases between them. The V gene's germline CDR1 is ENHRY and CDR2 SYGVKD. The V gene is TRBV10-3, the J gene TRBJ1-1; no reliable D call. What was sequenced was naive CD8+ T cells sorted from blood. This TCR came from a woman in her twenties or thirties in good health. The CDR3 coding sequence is TGTGCCATCAGTGAGTCGTTCCACACCCCGGTGGGGGCTTTCTTT. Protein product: CAISESFHTPVGAFF.